The 7 T cell receptor beta chains presented below share a single source sample, sequenced in a study of molecular identifiers for immune sequencing clone quantification. Using its own MiXCR run on the PCR reads, TCRdb lists one record per CDR3 protein. The sample contains 400,000 to 600,000 distinct CDR3 sequences, 20% to 25% of which appear only once. The sequenced material came from naive CD8+ T cells from blood, with Jurkat cell RNA spiked in. Subset in this sample: FACS-sorted CD8+CD4-CCR7+CD45RA+ naive T cells. These receptors were taken from a human donor in good health. Some libraries in this study had Jurkat cell RNA spiked in.

Points on this clonotype: A read error may produce the germline difference seen at one junction end. The rearrangement uses TRBV24-1 and TRBJ2-7, with a possible D match to TRBD2 (6 bases). The CDR3 extends over 17 amino acids. The germline CDR1 and CDR2 sequences are KGHDR and SFDVKD. This chain's CDR3 is CATSGLQVPSDYYEQYF. In nucleotides, the CDR3 is TGTGCCACCAGTGGTTTGCAAGTCCCTAGCGACTACTACGAGCAGTACTTC.

The rearrangement joins TRBV7-9 to TRBJ2-2; 10 nucleotides align to TRBD2. The J segment lost 6 bases and the V segment lost 1 base, leaving 8 bases of the junction unmatched. CDR1 and CDR2 from the germline V gene are SEHNR and FQNEAQ (reference sequence). The CDR3 runs to 17 residues. For the CDR3, the DNA is TGTGCCAGCAGCTTAGACCAGGCTAGCGGGAGCCCCGGGGAGCTGTTTTTT. Residues: CASSLDQASGSPGELFF.

Remarks on this clonotype: This may be a read error: a much more frequent sequence differs by one nucleotide. The chain has TRBV9 and TRBJ2-2, with a possible D match to TRBD1 (5 bases). Germline V gene data show CDR1 as SGDLS and CDR2 as YYNGEE. The CDR3 runs to 14 residues. The CDR3 sequence: CASSVGGQTEELFF. The DNA for the CDR3 is TGTGCCAGCAGCGTAGGTGGACAAACCGAGGAGCTGTTTTTT.

Many counts were recorded for this clonotype. CDR3 region: CASGAGGIDTQYF. The CDR3 region has the DNA TGTGCCAGCGGAGCGGGGGGGATAGATACGCAGTATTTT. The chain recombines TRBV12-3 or TRBV12-4 with TRBJ2-3; 10 bases map to TRBD2. The ends lost 8 bases at V and 5 bases at J; junction bases unmatched: 4. This CDR3 has 13 amino acids.

In this sample, this clonotype turned up a few times. This rearrangement joins TRBV20-1 to TRBJ2-7; TRBD2 matches 7 bases. J lost 4 bases, V lost 5 bases, and 8 bases had no gene match. Germline CDR1 DFQATT, CDR2 SNEGSKA (reference sequence). The CDR3 has 13 amino acids. The CDR3 nucleotides are TGCAGTGCTGGGGCACTAGCGTCTTACGAGCAGTACTTC. This gives the protein CSAGALASYEQYF.

The sample holds a few counts of this clonotype. V gene TRBV7-6 combines with J gene TRBJ2-2; 10 nucleotides match TRBD2. Germline CDR1 reads SGHVS; CDR2 reads FNYEAQ. This CDR3 is 17 amino acids long. The V gene end was trimmed by 1 base and the J gene end by 3 bases; junction bases not matched to a gene: 5. CDR3 protein: CASSLDLAGAYTGELFF. The CDR3 bases are TGTGCCAGCAGCTTAGACCTAGCGGGGGCCTACACCGGGGAGCTGTTTTTT.

Points on this clonotype: A read error may explain this, as a much larger clone is one base away. CDR3 DNA: TGTGCCGCTGGGTCCTGCGGGTACGAGCAGTACTTC. Translated: CAAGSCGYEQYF. The chain links TRBV6-6 to TRBJ2-7, with D possibly matching TRBD2 (5 bases). V dropped 11 bases and J dropped 4 bases, with 15 bases sitting between them. The CDR3 is made up of 12 amino acids. Germline assignment: CDR1 MNHNY and CDR2 SVGAGI (reference sequence).